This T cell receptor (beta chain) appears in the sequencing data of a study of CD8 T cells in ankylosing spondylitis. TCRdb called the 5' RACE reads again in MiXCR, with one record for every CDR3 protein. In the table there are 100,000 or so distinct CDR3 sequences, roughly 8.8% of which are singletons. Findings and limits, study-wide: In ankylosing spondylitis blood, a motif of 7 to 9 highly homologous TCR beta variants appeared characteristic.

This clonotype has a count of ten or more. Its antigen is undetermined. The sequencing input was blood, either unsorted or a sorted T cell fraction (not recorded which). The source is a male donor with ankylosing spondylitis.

CDR3 sequence reads: CASSQGLAGGYEQFF. The CDR3 bases are TGTGCCAGCAGCCAGGGACTAGCGGGAGGGTATGAGCAGTTCTTC. This rearrangement joins TRBV7-9 to TRBJ2-1, with 16 nucleotides matching TRBD2. The CDR3 contains 15 residues. After removal of 5 bases from V and 8 bases from J, the junction contained 3 bases not matched to a gene. Germline values: CDR1 SEHNR, CDR2 FQNEAQ (reference sequence).